Sequencing of this TCR beta chain was carried out in a study of technical replicates of blood from a few donors. The table came from immunoSEQ multiplex PCR; TCRdb's copy has only in-frame clones and leaves some out. Of under 85,000 clones in the sample, approximately 93% were seen once. Trimming cost V 0 bases and J 6 bases, with 8 bases left between them. Germline CDR1 and CDR2: SGHRS and YFSETQ. The CDR3 contains 13 residues. The TCR comes from a human donor in good health. The V and J genes are TRBV5-1 and TRBJ2-3; D possibly corresponds to TRBD2 (5 bases). Sequencing was carried out using T cells isolated from PBMCs. CDR3 residues: CASSLGGPDTQYF. CDR3 nucleotide sequence: TGCGCCAGCAGCTTGGGAGGGCCGGATACGCAGTATTTT. The full variable domain, completed using reference TRBV5-1 and TRBJ2-3, is KAGVTQTPRYLIKTRGQQVTLSCSPISGHRSVSWYQQTPGQGLQFLFEYFSETQRNKGNFPGRFSGRQFSNSRSEMNVSTLELGDSALYLCASSLGGPDTQYFGPGTRLTVL.